This T cell receptor beta chain was sequenced for a study of monozygotic twins with inflammatory bowel disease. General study results and limits: Diversity of TCRbeta measured by inverse Simpson was lower in IBD patients than in healthy co-twins. Clonotype sharing was lower in IBD patients than healthy twins, most markedly with disease activity. It was not supported that a single strong signal or clonotype was associated with IBD.

The germline V gene has CDR1 KGHSH and CDR2 LQKENI. This CDR3 spans 13 amino acids. The template switching step added UMIs that contained a 6-nucleotide sample barcode. TCRdb reprocessed the 5' RACE reads and reports one entry per CDR3 protein, with no DNA. The specimen's table records some 190,000 distinct CDR3 sequences. As concerns this clonotype: Its cognate antigen is unknown.

The gene calls are TRBV18 and TRBJ2-3. This TCR derives from a human donor with ulcerative colitis or Crohn's disease, or a healthy co-twin of an affected twin (not recorded which). Sequenced material: blood. The CDR3 reads CASSPAAQDTQYF.